One and the same sample provided the 27 T cell receptor beta chains below, sequenced in a study of shared clonotypes between healthy human individuals. The table came from immunoSEQ multiplex PCR; TCRdb's copy has only in-frame clones and leaves some out. The sample has 650,000 to 750,000 clones; roughly 70% are singletons. The sample consisted of memory CD4+ T cells sorted from blood. Subset reported: CD45RA-negative fraction. The origin of the receptors is a woman younger than 45 in good health.

The chain has TRBV5-1 and TRBJ2-1; 14 nucleotides match TRBD2. The CDR3 loop spans 16 amino acids. CDR1 is SGHRS and CDR2 is YFSETQ in the germline V gene. Germline trimming cut 4 bases from V and 10 bases from J; bases unmatched to any gene: 10. The CDR3 DNA sequence: TGCGCCAGCAGCACTCCGGGACTAGCGGGAGCAAACGAGCAGTTCTTC. Encoded protein: CASSTPGLAGANEQFF.

This clone has ten or more counts. This chain uses TRBV5-1 with TRBJ2-1; TRBD1 matches 7 bases. V was clipped by 3 bases and J by 8 bases; unmatched bases: 8. The CDR3 length is 14 residues. Germline V gives CDR1 SGHRS, CDR2 YFSETQ. CDR3 bases: TGCGCCAGCAGCTCGCTTTTAGGACAGGATGAGCAGTTCTTC. It specifies CASSSLLGQDEQFF. The variable domain in full, with the rest retrieved from reference TRBV5-1 and TRBJ2-1, is KAGVTQTPRYLIKTRGQQVTLSCSPISGHRSVSWYQQTPGQGLQFLFEYFSETQRNKGNFPGRFSGRQFSNSRSEMNVSTLELGDSALYLCASSSLLGQDEQFFGPGTRLTVL.

This clone has only one observation. This chain connects TRBV5-3 to TRBJ1-2; no definite D call. TRBV5-3 is classed as an ORF, of uncertain function. The CDR3 sequence is 12 residues long. Deletions cut 8 bases from V and 2 bases from J, with 10 bases between. The CDR3 region is CASSQTNYGYTF. The CDR3 DNA reads as TGTGCCAGCAGCCAGACCAACTATGGCTACACCTTC.

The chain joins TRBV6-6 to TRBJ2-5; the match to TRBD2 covers 12 bases. With V trimmed by 6 bases and J by 5 bases, 10 bases remained unmatched. CDR3 length equals 16 residues. Germline CDR1 and CDR2: MNHNY and SVGAGI (reference sequence). This chain's CDR3 is CASSPSGRAILETQYF. The CDR3 nucleotides read TGTGCCAGCAGCCCTAGCGGGAGGGCGATATTGGAGACCCAGTACTTC.

The CDR3 spells CASSEATEETQYF. The CDR3 coding sequence is TGTGCCAGCAGTGAAGCCACCGAAGAGACCCAGTACTTC. This sequence joins TRBV6-1 and TRBJ2-5; D unclear. The germline V gene encodes CDR1 MNHNS and CDR2 SASEGT. This CDR3 is 13 amino acids long. Trimming took 0 bases from V and 3 from J, leaving 5 bases between them.

The chain uses TRBV7-2 and TRBJ2-3; maybe TRBD2 (5 bases). In germline, CDR1 is SGHTA, CDR2 FQGNSA. Trimming took 2 bases from V and 3 from J, leaving 12 bases between them. The CDR3 spans 15 residues. CDR3 in DNA: TGTGCCAGCAGCTTATCGCTACTAGAGACAGATACGCAGTATTTT. It translates to CASSLSLLETDTQYF.

V and J are TRBV19 and TRBJ1-5; no reliable D call. V shed 5 bases and J shed 4 bases, with 12 bases lying between them. The CDR3 spans 14 residues. The germline V gene encodes CDR1 LNHDA and CDR2 SQIVND (reference sequence). CDR3 in amino acids: CASSLLLGNQPQHF. For the CDR3, the DNA is TGTGCCAGTAGTCTCCTCCTAGGAAATCAGCCCCAGCATTTT.

The V and J genes are TRBV19 and TRBJ2-3; no clear D gene. This CDR3 is 12 amino acids long. The germline CDR1 and CDR2 sequences are LNHDA and SQIVND (reference sequence). V was cut by 5 bases and J by 6 bases, with 9 bases left in between. The CDR3 here is CASSSHQDTQYF. Written as DNA, the CDR3 is TGTGCCAGTAGTTCGCACCAGGATACGCAGTATTTT. Using reference TRBV19 and TRBJ2-3 for the parts outside the CDR3, the full variable domain is DGGITQSPKYLFRKEGQNVTLSCEQNLNHDAMYWYRQDPGQGLRLIYYSQIVNDFQKGDIAEGYSVSREKKESFPLTVTSAQKNPTAFYLCASSSHQDTQYFGPGTRLTVL.

The rearrangement joins TRBV7-9 to TRBJ2-7; perhaps D is TRBD1 or TRBD2 (5 bases each). This CDR3 region has 15 residues. The V and J ends lost 5 bases and 2 bases respectively, with 16 bases between them. CDR1 is SEHNR and CDR2 is FQNEAQ in the germline V gene (reference sequence). The CDR3 region is CASSEASGPTYEQYF. Here the CDR3 DNA reads TGTGCCAGCAGCGAGGCCTCGGGACCTACCTACGAGCAGTACTTC.

There are a few counts of this clone. The gene calls are TRBV2 and TRBJ2-1; 8 bases align to TRBD2. Trimming at V came to 5 bases and at J to 10 bases, leaving 4 bases not matched to a gene. This CDR3 comprises 12 residues. Germline lookup yields CDR1 SNHLY and CDR2 FYNNEI. The CDR3 region has the DNA TGTGCCAGCAGTTATATAGCGGGAGAGCAGTTCTTC. Protein sequence: CASSYIAGEQFF.

V gene TRBV30 combines with J gene TRBJ2-3; D gene uncertain. The CDR3 extends over 15 amino acids. Trimming pared 0 bases from V and 6 bases from J, leaving 16 bases between. Germline V gene data show CDR1 as GTSNPN and CDR2 as SVGIG (reference sequence). The CDR3 here is CAWSVGFEVGDTQYF. CDR3 nucleotide sequence: TGTGCCTGGAGTGTAGGTTTTGAGGTGGGGGATACGCAGTATTTT.

V is TRBV12-1 and J is TRBJ1-3. TRBV12-1 is a known pseudogene. CDR3 length: 15 amino acids. The CDR3 protein is CASLLGRPSGNTIYF. The CDR3 nucleotides read TGTGCCAGCCTGCTGGGACGTCCCTCTGGAAACACCATATATTTT.

The chain carries TRBV25-1 and TRBJ2-3; D uncertain. Trimming pared 8 bases from V and 2 bases from J, leaving 8 bases between. This CDR3 spans 12 amino acids. Germline loops: CDR1 MGHDK, CDR2 SYGVNS. In nucleotides, the CDR3 is TGTGCCAGCGCGGCACCCACAGATACGCAGTATTTT. Its translation is CASAAPTDTQYF.

The chain has TRBV29-1 and TRBJ1-5, with 9 bases aligning to TRBD1. This CDR3 spans 14 amino acids. The V and J ends lost 5 bases and 6 bases, in that order; junction bases with no gene match: 8. CDR1 is SQVTM and CDR2 is ANQGSEA in the germline V gene. This CDR3 reads CSVSGQGLFQPQHF. The CDR3 DNA follows: TGCAGCGTTTCCGGACAGGGGTTATTTCAGCCCCAGCATTTT. Combining the CDR3 with reference TRBV29-1 and TRBJ1-5 gives the whole variable domain SAVISQKPSRDICQRGTSLTIQCQVDSQVTMMFWYRQQPGQSLTLIATANQGSEATYESGFVIDKFPISRPNLTFSTLTVSNMSPEDSSIYLCSVSGQGLFQPQHFGDGTRLSIL.

The rearrangement joins TRBV25-1 to TRBJ2-3, with D possibly matching TRBD1 (5 bases). The germline V gene has CDR1 MGHDK and CDR2 SYGVNS. V was trimmed by 5 bases and J by 6 bases, leaving 12 bases between them. This CDR3 contains 13 residues. Written as DNA, the CDR3 is TGTGCCAGCAGTACCTCAGGGCCCGATACGCAGTATTTT. The encoded protein is CASSTSGPDTQYF.

This chain joins TRBV25-1 and TRBJ2-7; tentative D call: TRBD1 (6 bases). Per the germline V gene, CDR1 is MGHDK and CDR2 is SYGVNS. This CDR3 region has 14 residues. Trimming removed 6 bases from V and 2 bases from J, with 14 bases in between. The CDR3 DNA follows: TGTGCCAGCAGCCAAGGGACAAAGGCCTACGAGCAGTACTTC. Translating it yields CASSQGTKAYEQYF.

The CDR3 DNA is TGTGCCAGCCGTTGGGCCAGTAACAATCAGCCCCAGCATTTT. This encodes CASRWASNNQPQHF. The chain has TRBV19 and TRBJ1-5; D remains unclear. V was shortened by 9 bases and J by 3 bases, with 15 bases between the two germline ends. The CDR3 is 14 residues long. Germline V lookup: CDR1 LNHDA, CDR2 SQIVND (reference sequence). Full variable domain (missing parts from reference TRBV19 and TRBJ1-5): DGGITQSPKYLFRKEGQNVTLSCEQNLNHDAMYWYRQDPGQGLRLIYYSQIVNDFQKGDIAEGYSVSREKKESFPLTVTSAQKNPTAFYLCASRWASNNQPQHFGDGTRLSIL.

This clone showed up just a few times. The chain carries TRBV2 and TRBJ2-5; no clear D. CDR3 length: 14 residues. Trimming removed 6 bases at V and 5 bases at J, with 16 bases between. From germline, CDR1 is SNHLY and CDR2 FYNNEI. This CDR3 is CASSPLEIGETQYF. CDR3 coding DNA: TGTGCCAGCAGCCCCCTAGAGATTGGCGAGACCCAGTACTTC.

The chain recombines TRBV2 with TRBJ2-4; 12 bases fit TRBD1. CDR3 length: 15 residues. V dropped 6 bases and J dropped 8; count of bases not matched to a gene: 8. Per the germline V gene, CDR1 is SNHLY and CDR2 is FYNNEI. The CDR3 DNA is TGTGCCAGCAGCGGGACAGGGGGCCGAAACGACATTCAGTACTTC. Residues: CASSGTGGRNDIQYF.

J is TRBJ1-1 and V is TRBV19; maybe TRBD1 (5 bases). Trimming left V 6 bases short and J 0 bases short, with 14 bases between. In germline, CDR1 is LNHDA, CDR2 SQIVND (reference sequence). CDR3 length: 15 residues. The CDR3 reads CASRGAGRVNTEAFF. The CDR3 DNA follows: TGTGCCAGTAGAGGAGCGGGCAGGGTGAACACTGAAGCTTTCTTT.

This clone occurred once. The V and J genes are TRBV5-1 and TRBJ2-3, with 9 positions matching TRBD2. This CDR3 is 16 amino acids long. CDR1 and CDR2 (germline): SGHRS, YFSETQ. With V trimmed by 0 bases and J by 2 bases, 4 bases remained unmatched. The CDR3: CASSLGSSGNTDTQYF. The CDR3 coding sequence is TGCGCCAGCAGCTTGGGTTCTAGCGGGAACACAGATACGCAGTATTTT.

The rearrangement links TRBV7-2 to TRBJ2-7; 10 positions match TRBD1. With V trimmed by 5 bases and J by 2 bases, 6 bases remained unmatched. Germline-derived CDR1 and CDR2 are SGHTA and FQGNSA. The CDR3 is 15 residues long. CDR3 in amino acids: CASSPRTGGTYEQYF. The CDR3 DNA reads TGTGCCAGCAGCCCGAGGACAGGGGGGACCTACGAGCAGTACTTC.

This rearrangement joins TRBV27 to TRBJ2-3; weak D call: TRBD2 (6 bases). Germline CDR1 MNHEY, CDR2 SMNVEV (reference sequence). The V gene lost 5 bases and the J gene lost 2 bases, with 17 bases spanning the gap. The CDR3 totals 16 residues. CDR3 loop: CASSPVTTRYTDTQYF. CDR3 DNA sequence: TGTGCCAGCAGTCCGGTGACGACTAGATACACAGATACGCAGTATTTT.

The V gene is TRBV19, the J gene TRBJ2-2; 14 bases match TRBD2. Losses at the gene ends were 5 bases for V and 5 bases for J; bases not matched to a gene: 7. CDR1 LNHDA and CDR2 SQIVND come from the germline V gene (reference sequence). The CDR3 is 17 residues long. Here the CDR3 DNA reads TGTGCCAGTAGTGGGGTCCGACTAGCGGGAGGGACCGGGGAGCTGTTTTTT. The encoded protein is CASSGVRLAGGTGELFF.

This clone has just one count. This chain connects TRBV18 to TRBJ2-1; D ambiguous. Per the germline V gene, CDR1 is KGHSH and CDR2 is LQKENI. This CDR3 comprises 15 residues. V was pared by 3 bases and J by 2 bases, with 11 bases between. CDR3 sequence reads: CASSPNIGPYNEQFF. CDR3 DNA: TGTGCCAGCTCACCTAACATAGGCCCCTACAATGAGCAGTTCTTC.

The DNA of the CDR3 is TGTGCCAGCAGTTCCCCGGGACAGCGGAACACTGAAGCTTTCTTT. Amino acids: CASSSPGQRNTEAFF. The V and J genes are TRBV28 and TRBJ1-1; 7 bases are shared with TRBD1. Trimming cost V 4 bases and J 1 base; bases outside gene matches: 6. Per the germline V gene, CDR1 is MDHEN and CDR2 is SYDVKM. The CDR3 extends over 15 amino acids.

The chain employs TRBV27 and TRBJ2-7, with no clear D. V shed 2 bases and J shed 4 bases, with 6 bases lying between them. The germline V gene encodes CDR1 MNHEY and CDR2 SMNVEV (reference sequence). The length of the CDR3 is 12 residues. The CDR3 protein is CASSLPKYEQYF. CDR3 coding DNA: TGTGCCAGCAGTTTACCGAAGTACGAGCAGTACTTC.